The source of this T cell receptor beta chain is a study of blood T cells in healthy people across ages. On the study more broadly: Capturing about one barcoded beta molecule per two T cells was achieved by template switching.

Per germline, CDR1 SGHDN and CDR2 FVKESK. This CDR3 is 13 amino acids long. Trimming took off 0 bases at V and 6 bases at J, with 9 bases between the two ends. Alongside a J-beta primer mix, a sample-barcoded 5' primer served in a second PCR lasting about 7 to 11 cycles. TCRdb used MiXCR to reprocess the 5' RACE reads, holding one entry per CDR3 protein. The sample lists more than 900,000 distinct CDR3 sequences; 25% to 30% were seen once. PBMCs numbering at least 6.5 million were isolated per sample. Study results and caveats: The study found more naive CD4+ cells and higher diversity in long-lived than aged donors.

This clonotype was counted only a few times. No antigen is known for it. The same data also contributed to another study, on T cells of mothers and their children. This second study notes: Reads obtained per mother exceeded 9.5 million TCR beta CDR3 reads, with a few million obtained per child.

Sample: blood. The genes are TRBV14 and TRBJ2-7; D not resolved. This receptor was obtained from a middle-aged woman in good health. CDR3 DNA sequence: TGTGCCAGCAGCCAAGATCTTCGAGGCGAGCAGTACTTC. Residues: CASSQDLRGEQYF.